A single sample gave rise to the 20 T cell receptor beta chains below, sequenced in a study of Graves' ophthalmopathy and Graves' hyperthyroidism. RNA transcripts were the source from which TCR beta CDR3 regions were amplified. In the first round, RT-PCR was carried out with HTBI primers, and a multiplex PCR formed the second round. TCRdb used MiXCR to reprocess the multiplex PCR reads, holding one entry per CDR3 protein. The repertoire consists of around 1.1 million distinct CDR3 sequences, with about 35% occurring once and the leading ten covering approximately 12%. The sequenced sample consisted of peripheral blood or thyroid tissue (not recorded which). Every receptor here comes from an adult man with Graves' hyperthyroidism.

Ten or more counts support this clonotype. The gene calls are TRBV2 and TRBJ1-4; D is uncertain. The ends were cut back, 2 bases at V and 8 bases at J, with 9 bases in the middle. The CDR3 is 13 amino acids. Germline-derived CDR1 and CDR2 are SNHLY and FYNNEI. CDR3 sequence reads: CASSERVNEKLFF. CDR3 coding DNA: TGTGCCAGCAGTGAAAGGGTGAACGAAAAACTGTTTTTT.

Points on this clonotype: This may arise from a read error, as a much more abundant clone is one base away. The V gene is TRBV7-9, the J gene TRBJ2-7; D might be TRBD1 or TRBD2, each matching 5 bases. Per germline, CDR1 SEHNR and CDR2 FQNEAQ (reference sequence). The length of the CDR3 is 14 residues. This CDR3 is CASGLLGETYEQYF. As DNA, the CDR3 is TGTGCCAGCGGCTTACTGGGGGAGACCTACGAGCAGTACTTC.

This clonotype was found many times. The chain carries TRBV7-2 and TRBJ1-1, with a possible D match to TRBD1 (5 bases). Germline CDR1 is SGHTA and CDR2 is FQGNSA. The V gene lost 6 bases and the J gene lost 1 base, with 9 bases spanning the gap. CDR3 length: 13 amino acids. The CDR3 here is CASRSDRNTEAFF. The DNA for the CDR3 is TGTGCCAGCAGATCTGACAGGAACACTGAAGCTTTCTTT.

This clonotype occurred once. The V gene is TRBV2, the J gene TRBJ2-7; TRBD1 matches 7 bases. CDR1 and CDR2 (germline): SNHLY, FYNNEI. Trimming cost V 7 bases and J 1 base; bases outside gene matches: 4. This CDR3 contains 13 residues. The chain's CDR3 is CASTGQVSYEQYF. The CDR3, as DNA: TGTGCCAGCACCGGACAGGTATCCTACGAGCAGTACTTC. The whole variable domain, remainder taken from reference TRBV2 and TRBJ2-7, is EPEVTQTPSHQVTQMGQEVILRCVPISNHLYFYWYRQILGQKVEFLVSFYNNEISEKSEIFDDQFSVERPDGSNFTLKIRSTKLEDSAMYFCASTGQVSYEQYFGPGTRLTVT.

This clonotype showed up many times. This chain connects TRBV19 to TRBJ2-6; D not resolved. Trimming pared 4 bases from V and 3 bases from J, leaving 10 bases between. Germline assignment: CDR1 LNHDA and CDR2 SQIVND (reference sequence). CDR3 length: 15 residues. The CDR3 protein is CASSNFVGGANVLTF. The CDR3 DNA sequence: TGTGCCAGTAGTAACTTTGTAGGTGGGGCCAACGTCCTGACTTTC.

Details on this clonotype: With a much larger clone just one base away, this may be a read error. The chain couples TRBV9 to TRBJ1-4; D gene ambiguous. The CDR3 sequence is 13 residues long. Trimming shortened V by 3 bases and J by 8 bases, and 11 bases separated the two germline ends. The V gene's germline CDR1 is SGDLS and CDR2 YYNGEE. CDR3 coding DNA: TGTGCCAGCAGCGCCCGACTTGGGGAAAAACTGTTTTTT. It translates to CASSARLGEKLFF.

As concerns this clonotype: Given a much more abundant clone one base away, this may be a read error. J is TRBJ2-7 and V is TRBV20-1, with a possible D match to TRBD1 (5 bases). Germline CDR1 and CDR2: DFQATT and SNEGSKA (reference sequence). The V gene lost 4 bases and the J gene lost 2 bases, with 15 bases spanning the gap. This CDR3 comprises 14 residues. Here the CDR3 DNA reads TGCAGTGCTACCATGACAGAGATACCCTACGAGCAGTACTTC. Its protein is CSATMTEIPYEQYF.

This clonotype was seen a handful of times. V gene TRBV2 combines with J gene TRBJ1-1; D uncertain. CDR1 is SNHLY, CDR2 FYNNEI, per germline. The CDR3 totals 11 residues. CDR3 DNA sequence: TGTGTCGGAGTTGCTGTCGGTGAAGCTTTCTTT. Its translation is CVGVAVGEAFF.

This clonotype was seen ten or more times. The chain combines TRBV7-9 with TRBJ1-5; D remains unclear. The germline V gene encodes CDR1 SEHNR and CDR2 FQNEAQ (reference sequence). The length of the CDR3 is 12 residues. V dropped 4 bases and J dropped 5 bases, with 6 bases sitting between them. As DNA, the CDR3 is TGTGCCAGCAGCTCTTATGATCAGCCCCAGCATTTT. As protein: CASSSYDQPQHF. Supplemented by reference TRBV7-9 and TRBJ1-5, the full variable domain reads DTGVSQNPRHKITKRGQNVTFRCDPISEHNRLYWYRQTLGQGPEFLTYFQNEAQLEKSRLLSDRFSAERPKGSFSTLEIQRTEQGDSAMYLCASSSYDQPQHFGDGTRLSIL.

There are many counts of this clonotype. V and J are TRBV9 and TRBJ1-1, with D possibly matching TRBD1 (6 bases). Germline loops: CDR1 SGDLS, CDR2 YYNGEE. This CDR3 has 12 residues. Trimming pared 4 bases from V and 7 bases from J, leaving 11 bases between. CDR3 amino acids: CASSPEGVEAFF. The CDR3 region has the DNA TGTGCCAGCAGCCCGGAGGGGGTTGAAGCTTTCTTT.

The V and J genes are TRBV4-1 and TRBJ1-1, with D perhaps TRBD1 (6 bases). The CDR3 covers 16 residues. Germline loops: CDR1 MGHRA, CDR2 YSYEKL. The V and J ends lost 2 bases and 0 bases respectively, with 13 bases between them. CDR3 protein: CASSQPGEGLNTEAFF. The CDR3 nucleotides read TGCGCCAGCAGCCAACCAGGGGAAGGATTGAACACTGAAGCTTTCTTT.

This chain links TRBV7-2 with TRBJ2-2; TRBD2 matches 8 bases. The ends lost 2 bases at V and 0 bases at J; junction bases unmatched: 2. Germline V lookup: CDR1 SGHTA, CDR2 FQGNSA. The CDR3 is 16 amino acids. The DNA of the CDR3 is TGTGCCAGCAGCTTATATAGCGGGGCGAACACCGGGGAGCTGTTTTTT. It specifies CASSLYSGANTGELFF.

The chain joins TRBV5-1 to TRBJ1-2, with a weak D call TRBD1 (5 bases). The germline CDR1 and CDR2 sequences are SGHRS and YFSETQ. The V and J ends lost 4 bases and 8 bases respectively, with 15 bases between them. CDR3 size: 13 residues. The CDR3 nucleotides are TGCGCCAGCAGCACTGGGACCCAGGAAGGCTACACCTTC. This encodes CASSTGTQEGYTF.

J is TRBJ2-5 and V is TRBV7-2, with TRBD2 as a possible D gene (6 bases). Trimming took 4 bases from V and 3 from J, leaving 21 bases between them. The germline gives CDR1 SGHTA, CDR2 FQGNSA. The CDR3 is 17 amino acids. The DNA for the CDR3 is TGTGCCAGCAGCTCAAACCCTTCGGCTAGCGCGAAAGAGACCCAGTACTTC. This sequence encodes CASSSNPSASAKETQYF.

This clonotype has at least ten counts. V is TRBV7-3 and J is TRBJ1-1; possibly TRBD1 for D (6 bases). Germline V gives CDR1 SGHTA, CDR2 FQGTGA. V dropped 7 bases and J dropped 4 bases, with 13 bases sitting between them. The CDR3 length is 13 residues. The CDR3 region has the DNA TGTGCCAGCACAGGACAGTGGACCACTGAAGCTTTCTTT. Translation gives CASTGQWTTEAFF.

The table lists this clonotype with a count of one. Germline and junction disagree at one end, which may indicate a read error. V and J are TRBV29-1 and TRBJ2-2; D is unclear. Germline V CDR1 and CDR2: SQVTM, ANQGSEA. The length of the CDR3 is 12 residues. CDR3 region: CSVKGNSGELFF. CDR3 DNA sequence: TGCAGCGTTAAAGGGAACTCCGGGGAGCTGTTTTTT.

This clonotype was counted a few times. The CDR3 loop is CASGGGQGNTEAFF. The CDR3, as DNA: TGTGCCAGCGGGGGGGGGCAGGGAAACACTGAAGCTTTCTTT. The rearrangement uses TRBV7-6 and TRBJ1-1; tentatively, D is TRBD1 (6 bases). Germline V CDR1 and CDR2: SGHVS, FNYEAQ. Trimming left V 8 bases short and J 2 bases short, with 15 bases between. The CDR3 contains 14 residues.

A word on this clonotype: Given a much more abundant clone one base away, this may be a read error. The rearrangement uses TRBV7-9 and TRBJ1-1, with a possible D match to TRBD1 (5 bases). Looked up from germline, CDR1 is SEHNR and CDR2 is FQNEAQ (reference sequence). The CDR3 covers 15 residues. The CDR3 DNA sequence: TGTGCCAGCAGCTCATCGGACGGGGGAAGCACTGAAACTTTCTTT. Translated: CASSSSDGGSTETFF.

About this clonotype itself: The conserved phenylalanine or tryptophan normally closing the CDR3 is absent here, so this likely arose from a read error. No DNA is shown, since the ends of the CDR3 on it are uncertain; the CDR3 is the one TCRdb lists. CDR3 loop: CSVERTGGRD. The V gene is TRBV29-1, the J gene TRBJ1-4; the table's D call of TRBD1 was not tested on the DNA. The CDR3 spans 10 amino acids, including both terminal residues. CDR1 is SQVTM, CDR2 ANQGSEA, per germline.

The chain recombines TRBV5-1 with TRBJ2-3; D is undetermined. The CDR3 totals 14 residues. Germline loops: CDR1 SGHRS, CDR2 YFSETQ. The germline V and J ends were trimmed by 4 bases and 1 base, with 10 bases remaining between them. In nucleotides, the CDR3 is TGCGCCAGCAGCCCCCTCGGAGGCACAGATACGCAGTATTTT. Translating gives CASSPLGGTDTQYF.